A selection of T cell receptor beta chains follows, all from one sample in a study of blood T cell repertoires in COVID-19. Clones were sequenced by immunoSEQ multiplex PCR, and TCRdb holds only the in-frame ones, with some missing. The table has fewer than 85,000 clones, 80% to 90% seen once. Sequences were obtained from peripheral blood. The source is a woman older than 75 with active or convalescent COVID-19. CDR3s include the opening cysteine and the closing phenylalanine or tryptophan. D genes are given only for firm matches. Clone size appears in some rows only: once, few, many, or a class for an expanded clone.

TRBJ1-6	NA	NA	TRBV12-3/TRBV12-4	CASSFEYSPLHF	TGTGCCAGCAGTTTCGAGTACTCACCCCTCCACTTT
TRBJ2-3	NA	NA	TRBV5-1	CASSTTGLLADTQYF	TGCGCCAGCAGCACGACAGGCCTCTTGGCAGATACGCAGTATTTT
TRBJ1-4	NA	NA	TRBV4-3	CASSQAAAWPLNEKLFF	TGCGCCAGCAGCCAAGCCGCGGCGTGGCCCCTGAATGAAAAACTGTTTTTT
TRBJ1-1	few	TRBD1	TRBV9	CASSGGPTGGEEAFF	TGTGCCAGCAGCGGAGGTCCGACAGGGGGCGAGGAAGCTTTCTTT
TRBJ1-2	NA	TRBD1	TRBV27	CASRPGTGGFGYTF	TGTGCCAGCAGGCCAGGGACAGGGGGCTTTGGCTACACCTTC
TRBJ2-3	NA	NA	TRBV6-5	CASSFYPEPTDTQYF	TGTGCCAGCAGTTTTTACCCCGAGCCCACAGATACGCAGTATTTT
TRBJ1-1	NA	NA	TRBV28	CASSSRGRANTEAFF	TGTGCCAGCAGTTCCCGGGGGAGGGCGAACACTGAAGCTTTCTTT
TRBJ1-1	few	NA	TRBV6-5	CASSNAEDTEAFF	TGTGCCAGCAGTAACGCGGAGGACACTGAAGCTTTCTTT
TRBJ2-3	NA	TRBD1	TRBV19	CASARDRGGTDTQYF	TGTGCCAGTGCAAGGGACAGGGGTGGAACAGATACGCAGTATTTT
TRBJ2-3	NA	TRBD2	TRBV29-1	CSVDSGRVSTDTQYF	TGCAGCGTTGATAGCGGGAGGGTGAGCACAGATACGCAGTATTTT
TRBJ2-1	NA	NA	TRBV9	CASSVAGREYNEQFF	TGTGCCAGCAGCGTAGCAGGAAGGGAGTACAATGAGCAGTTCTTC
TRBJ2-7	NA	NA	TRBV6-1	CASSETGRSYEQYF	TGTGCCAGCAGTGAAACAGGCCGCTCCTACGAGCAGTACTTC
TRBJ2-4	NA	NA	TRBV18	CASSPVGAAKNIQYF	TGTGCCAGCTCACCGGTGGGGGCTGCCAAAAACATTCAGTACTTC
TRBJ2-4	NA	NA	TRBV11-2	CASSLDDRRQYF	TGTGCCAGCAGCTTAGATGACAGACGTCAGTACTTC
TRBJ2-7	few	NA	TRBV6-2/TRBV6-3	CASSLFPDAGEQYF	TGTGCCAGCAGCTTATTTCCAGATGCGGGCGAGCAGTACTTC
TRBJ1-5	NA	TRBD1	TRBV7-6	CASSRTGDSNQPQHF	TGTGCCAGCAGCCGGACAGGGGATAGCAATCAGCCCCAGCATTTT
TRBJ2-3	NA	NA	TRBV7-6	CASSLGAGTDTQYF	TGTGCCAGCAGCTTGGGGGCAGGGACAGATACGCAGTATTTT
TRBJ2-7	NA	NA	TRBV14	CASSQGARKYF	TGTGCCAGCAGCCAAGGGGCAAGAAAGTACTTC
TRBJ1-3	NA	NA	TRBV6-5	CAARRFRLPGNTIYF	TGTGCCGCGAGGAGGTTTAGACTCCCTGGAAACACCATATATTTT
TRBJ2-3	NA	NA	TRBV29-1	CSANPTRELRTDTQYF	TGCAGCGCCAACCCTACCCGGGAGTTAAGGACAGATACGCAGTATTTT
TRBJ2-7	NA	NA	TRBV6-5	CASRKDSYEQYF	TGTGCCAGCAGGAAAGACAGTTACGAGCAGTACTTC
TRBJ2-7	NA	TRBD1	TRBV11-2	CASRIPGQRYEQYF	TGTGCCAGCAGAATACCGGGACAGAGGTACGAGCAGTACTTC
TRBJ1-2	few	NA	TRBV2	CASSSDRLYGYTF	TGTGCCAGCAGTTCAGACAGGCTGTATGGCTACACCTTC
TRBJ1-2	NA	NA	TRBV6-8	CARWQSYGYTF	TGTGCCAGGTGGCAATCCTATGGCTACACCTTC
TRBJ2-7	once	NA	TRBV21-1	CASSSYGHPYSYEQYF	TGTGCCAGCAGCAGCTACGGACACCCTTACTCCTACGAGCAGTACTTC
TRBJ1-2	NA	TRBD1	TRBV30	CAWSGDRGNYGYTF	TGTGCCTGGAGTGGGGACAGGGGCAACTATGGCTACACCTTC
TRBJ2-1	many	TRBD2	TRBV11-2	CASSLSGATGEQFF	TGTGCCAGCAGCTTAAGCGGGGCTACCGGTGAGCAGTTCTTC
TRBJ2-3	NA	NA	TRBV19	CASTGTRDTQYF	TGTGCCAGCACCGGGACTCGGGATACGCAGTATTTT
TRBJ2-7	NA	NA	TRBV27	CASSLSILQAHYEQYF	TGTGCCAGCAGTTTATCGATTCTTCAGGCACACTACGAGCAGTACTTC
TRBJ1-5	NA	NA	TRBV18	CASSPGGPNQPQHF	TGTGCCAGCTCACCCGGGGGACCCAATCAGCCCCAGCATTTT
TRBJ2-3	NA	TRBD1	TRBV28	CASSPHGAGGIDTQYF	TGTGCCAGCAGTCCTCACGGGGCAGGGGGCATAGATACGCAGTATTTT
TRBJ1-1	NA	NA	TRBV27	CASSPSGPLRGNTEAFF	TGTGCCAGCAGTCCAAGCGGACCCCTACGTGGGAACACTGAAGCTTTCTTT
TRBJ2-3	NA	TRBD2	TRBV30	CAWSAAYLAEATDTQYF	TGTGCCTGGAGTGCAGCCTACCTAGCGGAGGCCACAGATACGCAGTATTTT
TRBJ1-1	few	NA	TRBV28	CASSPPLTSSTEAFF	TGTGCCAGCAGTCCCCCCCTAACATCTAGCACTGAAGCTTTCTTT
TRBJ2-1	NA	TRBD2	TRBV7-3	CASSPLAGVPTNEQFF	TGTGCCAGCAGCCCCCTAGCGGGGGTACCAACCAATGAGCAGTTCTTC
TRBJ2-7	NA	TRBD1	TRBV4-3	CASSHLWTGADEQYF	TGCGCCAGCAGCCATCTTTGGACAGGGGCGGACGAGCAGTACTTC
TRBJ2-5	NA	TRBD2	TRBV2	CASKGTSGQETQYF	TGTGCCAGCAAGGGGACTAGCGGTCAAGAGACCCAGTACTTC
TRBJ2-7	NA	NA	TRBV5-4	CASSSDRILYEQYF	TGTGCCAGCAGCTCCGACAGGATTCTCTACGAGCAGTACTTC
TRBJ1-5	NA	TRBD1	TRBV27	CASSPSGGAVQPQHF	TGTGCCAGCAGTCCATCAGGGGGCGCGGTGCAGCCCCAGCATTTT